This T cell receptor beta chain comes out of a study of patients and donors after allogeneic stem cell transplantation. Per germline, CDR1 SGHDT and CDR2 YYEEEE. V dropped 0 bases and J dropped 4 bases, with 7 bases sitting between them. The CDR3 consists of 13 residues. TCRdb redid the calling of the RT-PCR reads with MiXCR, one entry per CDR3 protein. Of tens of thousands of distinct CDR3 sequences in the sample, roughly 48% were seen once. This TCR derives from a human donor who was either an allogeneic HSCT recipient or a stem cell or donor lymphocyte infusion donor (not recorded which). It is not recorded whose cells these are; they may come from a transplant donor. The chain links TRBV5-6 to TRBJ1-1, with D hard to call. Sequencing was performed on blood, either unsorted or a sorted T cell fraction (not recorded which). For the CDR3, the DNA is TGTGCCAGCAGCTTGGGGCAGCCCACTGAAGCTTTCTTT. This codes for CASSLGQPTEAFF.